The clone carrying this TCR beta chain was observed a few times. Its matching antigen is unknown. The entry originates in a study of T cells in Graves' hyperthyroidism and ophthalmopathy. General study results and limits: Appearing also in blood were most of the thyroid clonotypes expanded above 0.001.

TCR beta CDR3 regions were amplified from RNA. When the TCR CDR3 underwent first-round RT-PCR, the HTBI primer set was used. TCRdb passed the multiplex PCR reads through MiXCR, listing each CDR3 protein once. This table has roughly 840,000 distinct CDR3 sequences, 38% appearing once. Patients aged 18 to 65 had newly diagnosed hyperthyroidism that had lasted under 2 months. The study left out patients who had uncontrolled infection, other autoimmune disease, pregnancy or lactation. The germline CDR1 and CDR2 sequences are SEHNR and FQNEAQ (reference sequence). The CDR3 consists of 13 residues. Deletions cut 5 bases from V and 4 bases from J, with 8 bases between.

Material: blood. V is TRBV7-9 and J is TRBJ2-2; D is ambiguous. The receptor was derived from a man younger than 35 with Graves' hyperthyroidism. The CDR3 coding sequence is TGTGCCAGCAGCCCCAAGATCACCGGGGAGCTGTTTTTT. This codes for CASSPKITGELFF.